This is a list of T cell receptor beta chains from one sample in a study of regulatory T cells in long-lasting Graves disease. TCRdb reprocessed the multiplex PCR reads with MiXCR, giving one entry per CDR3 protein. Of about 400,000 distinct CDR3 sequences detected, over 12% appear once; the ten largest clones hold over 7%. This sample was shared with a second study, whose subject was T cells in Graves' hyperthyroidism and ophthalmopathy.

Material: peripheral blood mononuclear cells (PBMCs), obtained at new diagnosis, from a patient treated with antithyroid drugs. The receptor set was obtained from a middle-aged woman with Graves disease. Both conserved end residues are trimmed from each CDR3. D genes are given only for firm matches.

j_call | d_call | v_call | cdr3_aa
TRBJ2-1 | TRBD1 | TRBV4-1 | ASSQEGTGVGYNEQF
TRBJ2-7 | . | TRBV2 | ASSRQAYGQY
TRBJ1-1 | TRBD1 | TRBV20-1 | SARAGGNMNTEAF
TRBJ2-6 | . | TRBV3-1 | ASSPSAGANVLT
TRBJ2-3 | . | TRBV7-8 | ASSFRTRREDTQY
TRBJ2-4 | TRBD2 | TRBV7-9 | ASSAGGPQNIQY
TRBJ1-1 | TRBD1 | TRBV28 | ASTSGTENIEAF
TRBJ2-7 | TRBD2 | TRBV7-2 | ASSLGLAGPYEQY
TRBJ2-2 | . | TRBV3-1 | ASTQAGTTGELF
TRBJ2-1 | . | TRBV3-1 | ASSQPPAGASYNEQF
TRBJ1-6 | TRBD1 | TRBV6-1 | ASSQGANNSPLH
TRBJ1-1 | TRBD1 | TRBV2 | ASSDRVRWGQGEEAF
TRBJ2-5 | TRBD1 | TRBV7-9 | ASSSGTGGVKTQY
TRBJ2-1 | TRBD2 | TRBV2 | ASSVTGGGEQF
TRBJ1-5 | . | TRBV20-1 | SALQDSNQPQH
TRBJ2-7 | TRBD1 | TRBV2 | ASTRVGQGSYEQY